The clone carrying this T cell receptor beta chain appeared many times. Unique molecular identifiers featured in how the TCRbeta library was prepared. Using its own MiXCR run on the PCR reads, TCRdb lists one record per CDR3 protein. Here the sample spans around 200,000 distinct CDR3 sequences, about 8.2% being singletons. V was pared by 5 bases and J by 5 bases, with 17 bases between. Germline values: CDR1 SGHRS, CDR2 YFSETQ. CDR3 length: 15 residues. The sample comes from a study of T-cell reconstitution after alpha-beta-depleted transplantation in children. V and J are TRBV5-1 and TRBJ2-1; TRBD2 might be the D (6 bases). Sequences were derived from PBMCs, mostly from graft donor cells, sampled 360 days after TCRalphabeta/CD19-depleted stem cell transplant. The sequence was obtained from a male patient aged 2 to 9 who had a stem cell transplant for acute myeloid leukemia, so the T cells may come from the graft donor. The CDR3 nucleotides read TGCGCCAGCAGGGGGGGTTTCAGGGACCACAATGAGCAGTTCTTC. Its translation is CASRGGFRDHNEQFF.